This T cell receptor (beta chain) was documented in a study of CD8+CD57+ T cells in acquired aplastic anemia. About the study: On average, sorted CD4+ and CD8+ cells gave 3 to 3.5 ug of DNA. The study's findings and limits: Significance was not reached for CD8+ Simpson's diversity between patients and controls. Shared by patients and controls, 25 to 35 CD8+ CDR3s were abundant in patients.

According to the study, genomic DNA was the template for TCR beta VDJ and CDR3 profiling. TCRdb called the reads again in MiXCR, with one record for every CDR3 protein. This sample has some 44,000 distinct CDR3 sequences, with around 67% found just once. On this clonotype itself: The antigen is not known.

Material: sorted CD4+, CD8+, or CD8+CD57+ T cells (not recorded which) from PBMCs. The TCR was taken from a human donor in good health, serving as a control.

The CDR3 bases are TGTGCCAGCAGTACCAGGGGGCGACGTCAGCCCCAGCATTTT. Translating it yields CASSTRGRRQPQHF. This rearrangement joins TRBV25-1 to TRBJ1-5, with TRBD1 matching 8 bases. After removal of 5 bases from V and 6 bases from J, the junction contained 6 bases not matched to a gene. The CDR3 is 14 amino acids. In germline, CDR1 is MGHDK, CDR2 SYGVNS.